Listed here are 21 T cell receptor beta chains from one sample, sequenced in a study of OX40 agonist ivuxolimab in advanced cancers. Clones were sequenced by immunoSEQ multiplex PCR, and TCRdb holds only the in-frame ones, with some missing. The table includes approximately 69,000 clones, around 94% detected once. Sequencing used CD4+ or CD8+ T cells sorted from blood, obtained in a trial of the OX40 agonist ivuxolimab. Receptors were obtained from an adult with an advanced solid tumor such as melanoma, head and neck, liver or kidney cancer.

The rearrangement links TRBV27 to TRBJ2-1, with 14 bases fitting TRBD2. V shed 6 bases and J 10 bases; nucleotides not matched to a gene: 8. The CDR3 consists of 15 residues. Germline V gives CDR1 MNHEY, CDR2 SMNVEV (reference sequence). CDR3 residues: CASSPPWTSGREQFF. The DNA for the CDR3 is TGTGCCAGCAGCCCACCTTGGACTAGCGGGAGGGAGCAGTTCTTC.

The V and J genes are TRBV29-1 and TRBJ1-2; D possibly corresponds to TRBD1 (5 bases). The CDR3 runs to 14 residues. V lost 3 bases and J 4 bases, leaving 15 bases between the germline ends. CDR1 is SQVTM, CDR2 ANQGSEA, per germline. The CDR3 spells CSVERYGHLYGYTF. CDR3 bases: TGCAGCGTTGAGAGATACGGACACCTCTATGGCTACACCTTC.

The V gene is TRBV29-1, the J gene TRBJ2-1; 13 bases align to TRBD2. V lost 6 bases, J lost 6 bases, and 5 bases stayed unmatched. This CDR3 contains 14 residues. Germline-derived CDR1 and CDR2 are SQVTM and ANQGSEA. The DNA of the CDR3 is TGCAGCGTCGGACTAGCGGGAGTGGGCAATGAGCAGTTCTTC. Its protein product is CSVGLAGVGNEQFF.

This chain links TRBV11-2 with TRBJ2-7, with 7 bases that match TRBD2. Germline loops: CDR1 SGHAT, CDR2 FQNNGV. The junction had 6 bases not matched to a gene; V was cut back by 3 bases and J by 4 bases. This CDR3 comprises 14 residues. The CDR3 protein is CASSFPWEGYEQYF. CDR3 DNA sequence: TGTGCCAGCAGCTTCCCCTGGGAGGGTTACGAGCAGTACTTC.

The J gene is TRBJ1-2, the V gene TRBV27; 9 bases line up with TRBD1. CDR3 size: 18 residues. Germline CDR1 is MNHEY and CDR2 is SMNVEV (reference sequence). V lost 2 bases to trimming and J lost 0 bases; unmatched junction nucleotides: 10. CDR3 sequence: CASSLSVWDREANYGYTF. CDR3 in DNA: TGTGCCAGCAGTTTAAGTGTGTGGGACAGGGAGGCTAACTATGGCTACACCTTC.

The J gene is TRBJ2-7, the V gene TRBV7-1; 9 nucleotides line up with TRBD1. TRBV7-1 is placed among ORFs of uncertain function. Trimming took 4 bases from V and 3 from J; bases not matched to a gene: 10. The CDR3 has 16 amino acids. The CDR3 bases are TGTGCCAGCAGCTTAGCGTCACAGGGGGCCTACTACGAGCAGTACTTC. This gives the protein CASSLASQGAYYEQYF.

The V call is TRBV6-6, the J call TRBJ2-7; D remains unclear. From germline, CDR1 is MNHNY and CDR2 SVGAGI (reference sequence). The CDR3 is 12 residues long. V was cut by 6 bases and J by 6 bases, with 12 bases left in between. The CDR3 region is CASSRSQREQYF. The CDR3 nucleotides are TGTGCCAGCAGCCGCTCCCAGCGCGAGCAGTACTTC.

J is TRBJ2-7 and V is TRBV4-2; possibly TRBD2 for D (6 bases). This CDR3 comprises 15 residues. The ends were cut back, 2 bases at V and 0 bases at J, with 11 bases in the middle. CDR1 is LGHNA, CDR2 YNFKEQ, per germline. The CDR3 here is CASSQQRGNSYEQYF. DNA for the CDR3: TGTGCCAGCAGCCAACAACGGGGGAACTCCTACGAGCAGTACTTC.

In nucleotides, the CDR3 is TGTGCCAGCAGTTTATTTAACGAGCAGTACTTC. This codes for CASSLFNEQYF. The chain combines TRBV27 with TRBJ2-7; D is uncertain. Trimming took off 1 base at V and 5 bases at J, with 3 bases between the two ends. Germline-derived CDR1 and CDR2 are MNHEY and SMNVEV (reference sequence). CDR3 size: 11 residues.

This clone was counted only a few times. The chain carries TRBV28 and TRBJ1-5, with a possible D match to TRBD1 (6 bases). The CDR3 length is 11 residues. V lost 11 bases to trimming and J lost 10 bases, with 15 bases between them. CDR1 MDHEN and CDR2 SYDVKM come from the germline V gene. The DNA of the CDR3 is TGTGCCGCAGGGGCCCCAGTACCCCAGCATTTT. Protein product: CAAGAPVPQHF.

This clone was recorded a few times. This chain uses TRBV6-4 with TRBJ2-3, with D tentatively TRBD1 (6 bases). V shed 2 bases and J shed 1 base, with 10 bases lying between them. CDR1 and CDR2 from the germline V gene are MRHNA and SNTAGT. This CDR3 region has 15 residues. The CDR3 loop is CASSDRQEGTDTQYF. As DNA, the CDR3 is TGTGCCAGCAGTGACCGACAGGAGGGCACAGATACGCAGTATTTT.

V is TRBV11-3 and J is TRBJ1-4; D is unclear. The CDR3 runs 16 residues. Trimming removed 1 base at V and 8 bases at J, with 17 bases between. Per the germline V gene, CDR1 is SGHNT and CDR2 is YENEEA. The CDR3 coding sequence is TGTGCCAGCAGCTTAGTGAAGCCACAATCAGCCGAAAAACTGTTTTTT. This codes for CASSLVKPQSAEKLFF.

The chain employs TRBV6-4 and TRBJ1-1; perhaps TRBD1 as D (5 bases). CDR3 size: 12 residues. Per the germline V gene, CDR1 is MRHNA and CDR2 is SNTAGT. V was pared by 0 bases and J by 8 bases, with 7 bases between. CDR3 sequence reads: CASSDSGGEAFF. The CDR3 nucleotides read TGTGCCAGCAGTGACTCGGGGGGGGAAGCTTTCTTT.

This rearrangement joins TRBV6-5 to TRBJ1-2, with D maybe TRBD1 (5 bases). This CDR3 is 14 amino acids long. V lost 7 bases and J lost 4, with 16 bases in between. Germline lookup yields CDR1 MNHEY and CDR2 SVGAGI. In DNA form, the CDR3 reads TGTGCCAGCACCAATCGACAGTTCCCCTATGGCTACACCTTC. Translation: CASTNRQFPYGYTF.

The CDR3 sequence: CASSQDGITNEKLFF. CDR3 nucleotides: TGCGCCAGCAGCCAAGATGGAATAACTAATGAAAAACTGTTTTTT. V is TRBV4-3 and J is TRBJ1-4, with D unresolved. The CDR3 contains 15 residues. CDR1 and CDR2 (germline): LGHNA, YSLEER. Trimming cost V 0 bases and J 1 base, with 6 bases left between them.

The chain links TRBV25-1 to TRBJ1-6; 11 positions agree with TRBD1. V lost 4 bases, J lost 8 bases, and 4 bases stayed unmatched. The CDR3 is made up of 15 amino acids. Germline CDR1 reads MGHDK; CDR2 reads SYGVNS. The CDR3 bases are TGTGCCAGCAGTGGCTGGGACAGGGGGGATTCACCCCTCCACTTT. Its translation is CASSGWDRGDSPLHF.

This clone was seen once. CDR3 sequence: CASSPGGNGYTF. The CDR3 nucleotides are TGCGCCAGCAGTCCTGGGGGGAATGGCTACACCTTC. The chain is built from TRBV5-1 and TRBJ1-2; D is perhaps TRBD1 (5 bases). Trimming took off 5 bases at V and 6 bases at J, with 11 bases between the two ends. Germline-derived CDR1 and CDR2 are SGHRS and YFSETQ. The length of the CDR3 is 12 residues.

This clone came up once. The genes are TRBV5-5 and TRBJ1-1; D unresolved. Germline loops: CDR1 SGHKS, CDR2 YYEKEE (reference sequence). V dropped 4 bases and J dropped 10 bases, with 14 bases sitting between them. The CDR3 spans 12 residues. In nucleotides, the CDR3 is TGTGCCAGCAGCCACGGGCCACCAAGAGCTTTCTTT. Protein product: CASSHGPPRAFF.

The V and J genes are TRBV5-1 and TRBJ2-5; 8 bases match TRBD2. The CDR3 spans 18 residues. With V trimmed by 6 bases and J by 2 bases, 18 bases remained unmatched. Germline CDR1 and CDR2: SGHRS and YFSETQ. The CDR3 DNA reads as TGCGCCAGCAACCACGGGGCTAGCGGGCATTCAGAGCAAGAGACCCAGTACTTC. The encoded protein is CASNHGASGHSEQETQYF.

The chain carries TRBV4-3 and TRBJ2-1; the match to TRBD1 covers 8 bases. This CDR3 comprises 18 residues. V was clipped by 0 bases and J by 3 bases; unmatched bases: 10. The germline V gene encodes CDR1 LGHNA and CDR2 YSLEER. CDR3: CASSQDRRTGFSYNEQFF. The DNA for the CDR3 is TGCGCCAGCAGCCAAGATAGACGGACAGGGTTCAGCTACAATGAGCAGTTCTTC.

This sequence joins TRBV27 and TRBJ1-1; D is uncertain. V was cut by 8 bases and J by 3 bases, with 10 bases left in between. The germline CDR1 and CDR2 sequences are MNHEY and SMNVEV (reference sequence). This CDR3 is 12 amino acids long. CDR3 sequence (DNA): TGTGCCAGCGGGGTCAGTTACACTGAAGCTTTCTTT. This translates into CASGVSYTEAFF.